What follows describes a single T cell receptor (beta chain). The data are from a study of blood T cell repertoires in COVID-19. Clones were sequenced by immunoSEQ multiplex PCR, and TCRdb holds only the in-frame ones, with some missing. This table has about 88,000 clones, more than 90% appearing once. CDR3 length: 16 residues. Germline CDR1 is MNHEY and CDR2 is SMNVEV (reference sequence). Trimming removed 8 bases from V and 0 bases from J, with 16 bases in between. The origin of this receptor is a man in his sixties with acute or convalescent COVID-19. Source material: peripheral blood. V is TRBV27 and J is TRBJ2-2; D possibly corresponds to TRBD1 (5 bases). CDR3 coding DNA: TGTGCCAGCCACCCCCAGGGTAGTGCGAACACCGGGGAGCTGTTTTTT. Translating gives CASHPQGSANTGELFF.